This entry features one TCR beta chain sequence. These data come from a study of OX40 agonist ivuxolimab in advanced cancers. As for the study in general: Intravenous ivuxolimab at 0.01 to 10 mg/kg was given to patients every 2 weeks.

Clones were sequenced by immunoSEQ multiplex PCR, and TCRdb holds only the in-frame ones, with some missing. This table has about 69,000 clones, about 80% appearing once. This TCR derives from an adult with an advanced solid tumor such as melanoma, head and neck, liver or kidney cancer. This material consisted of CD4+ or CD8+ T cells sorted from blood, taken in a trial of the OX40 agonist ivuxolimab.

DNA for the CDR3: TGCGCCAGCAGCTTGGACGGCGGCACCTACAATGAGCAGTTCTTC. It specifies CASSLDGGTYNEQFF. The chain joins TRBV5-1 to TRBJ2-1; D call uncertain. Germline CDR1 is SGHRS and CDR2 is YFSETQ. The V and J ends lost 0 bases and 2 bases respectively, with 9 bases between them. The CDR3 has 15 residues.